This is a list of T cell receptor beta chains from one sample in a study of CD8+ T cells in alopecia areata. Profiled with immunoSEQ multiplex PCR; TCRdb holds only in-frame clones, not every one. The repertoire has about 110,000 clones, over 55% of them found once; the top ten carry 20% to 30%. Sample: NKG2D-low CD8+ T cells sorted from blood. These receptors originate from a human donor with alopecia areata. CDR3s include the opening cysteine and the closing phenylalanine or tryptophan. The D gene is left open where the match is weak. The listing skips clone size in some rows; elsewhere it reads once, few, many or a size class.

>NA|TRBJ2-1|TRBD2|TRBV6-5
TGTGCCAGCAGCACTGGACTAGCTACGTACAATGAGCAGTTCTTC
CASSTGLATYNEQFF
>NA|TRBJ1-2|NA|TRBV4-1
TGCGCCAGCAGCCAAGGGTATGGCTACACCTTC
CASSQGYGYTF
>once|TRBJ2-7|NA|TRBV10-3
TGTGCCATCAGGAGAGATTCCTACGAGCAGTACTTC
CAIRRDSYEQYF
>NA|TRBJ1-1|NA|TRBV5-1
TGCGCCAGCAGCTTGGTGGGGGAACCGACTGAAGCTTTCTTT
CASSLVGEPTEAFF
>few|TRBJ2-1|TRBD2|TRBV2
TGTGCCAGCAGTCTAGCGGGAGGGCCCTACAATGAGCAGTTCTTC
CASSLAGGPYNEQFF
>NA|TRBJ2-5|TRBD2|TRBV10-3
TGTGCCATCAGTTCTCCCCCGGGGGGAGCGGCAGAGACCCAGTACTTC
CAISSPPGGAAETQYF
>few|TRBJ1-2|NA|TRBV7-2
TGTGCCAGCAGCATCTTTCAGGGAGCCGGATGGAACTATGGCTACACCTTC
CASSIFQGAGWNYGYTF
>NA|TRBJ2-1|NA|TRBV29-1
TGCAGCGTTATAAGCGATCTCTCCTACAATGAGCAGTTCTTC
CSVISDLSYNEQFF
>NA|TRBJ2-3|TRBD1|TRBV7-6
TGTGCCAGCAGCTTAGCGACCGGGACAGGGGTCGATACGCAGTATTTT
CASSLATGTGVDTQYF
>NA|TRBJ2-1|TRBD1|TRBV9
TGTGCCAGCAGCGTAAACCCTGACCCGGGACAGGGATCCTACAATGAGCAGTTCTTC
CASSVNPDPGQGSYNEQFF
>NA|TRBJ2-7|TRBD2|TRBV27
TGTGCCAGCGGCCCTTATAGCGGGAGGGCCTTTTTCTACGAGCAGTACTTC
CASGPYSGRAFFYEQYF
>NA|TRBJ2-5|TRBD1|TRBV5-6
TGTGCCAGCAGCCCACAGGGGGCGACCCAGTACTTC
CASSPQGATQYF
>NA|TRBJ2-7|NA|TRBV30
TGTGCCTGGGGGACTGGGACCTACGAGCAGTACTTC
CAWGTGTYEQYF
>NA|TRBJ1-2|TRBD1|TRBV4-1
TGCGCCAGCAGCCAAGTTGGTGACAGGGGGACGGACTATGGCTACACCTTC
CASSQVGDRGTDYGYTF
>NA|TRBJ2-1|TRBD2|TRBV4-2
TGTGCCAGCAGCCAAGAGAGCACTAGCGACTACAATGAGCAGTTCTTC
CASSQESTSDYNEQFF
>NA|TRBJ2-7|NA|TRBV27
TGTGCCAGCAGCTTTGGCGCGGAATACGAGCAGTACTTC
CASSFGAEYEQYF
>NA|TRBJ2-1|NA|TRBV29-1
TGCAGCGTTGTAGGCCTTCTCAGTAATGAGCAGTTCTTC
CSVVGLLSNEQFF
>NA|TRBJ1-4|TRBD1|TRBV23-1
TGCGCCCCACCCAACCGGGACAGGGGGAAAAAACTGTTTTTT
CAPPNRDRGKKLFF
>NA|TRBJ2-7|NA|TRBV27
TGTGCCAGCAGCCCTACAGGAAGCGGCTCCTACGAGCAGTACTTC
CASSPTGSGSYEQYF
>NA|TRBJ2-7|TRBD2|TRBV27
TGTGCCAGCAGCCACAGGACTAGCGGTACCTACGAGCAGTACTTC
CASSHRTSGTYEQYF
>NA|TRBJ1-1|TRBD1|TRBV25-1
TGTGCCAGCAGTGAGGACAGGGGTGTGAACACTGAAGCTTTCTTT
CASSEDRGVNTEAFF
>few|TRBJ2-1|NA|TRBV19
TGTGCCAGTCGGACCGGGGATGAGCAGTTCTTC
CASRTGDEQFF
>NA|TRBJ2-2|NA|TRBV11-1
TGTGCCAGCAGCTTAGAGACAGATACGAACACCGGGGAGCTGTTTTTT
CASSLETDTNTGELFF
>NA|TRBJ1-5|NA|TRBV4-1
TGCGCCAGCAGCCAATTGGGGGGGGAATTGGGAAGTACTCAGCCCCAGCATTTT
CASSQLGGELGSTQPQHF
>once|TRBJ2-1|TRBD2|TRBV9
TGTGCCAGCAGCGTAGCTGGTGGGTGGGAGGGCTACAATGAGCAGTTCTTC
CASSVAGGWEGYNEQFF
>once|TRBJ2-7|NA|TRBV27
TGTGCCAGCAGTTTCGGCAGGGCGGACGAGCAGTACTTC
CASSFGRADEQYF